This record concerns one T cell receptor (beta chain) sequence. This sample was taken from a study of blood T cell repertoires in COVID-19. Repertoires were generated with immunoSEQ multiplex PCR, while TCRdb's copy carries only in-frame clones and drops some. The sample records fewer than 350,000 clones, 87% being singletons. V lost 5 bases and J lost 4, with 9 bases in between. The germline gives CDR1 SEHNR, CDR2 FQNEAQ (reference sequence). This CDR3 has 13 amino acids. The sequence was collected from a woman aged 45-65 years who had recovered from COVID-19. The sequenced sample was peripheral blood. The gene calls are TRBV7-9 and TRBJ1-3; D remains ambiguous. The CDR3 spells CASSEDSGNTIYF. The CDR3 bases are TGTGCCAGCAGCGAGGACTCGGGAAACACCATATATTTT.